A single sample gave rise to the 31 T cell receptor beta chains below, sequenced in a study of quantifying T cell responses using KT2 cells. Background on the study: TCR alpha and beta constant-region primers primed reverse transcription of RNA.

A single-stranded UMI oligo with SP2 sequence was ligated to cDNA 3' ends. An equimolar mix of RC1.1 and RC1.2 primed the beta chain across TRBC1 and TRBC2. Using its own MiXCR run on the UMI-ligation and nested PCR reads, TCRdb lists one record per CDR3 protein. Among approximately 60,000 distinct CDR3 sequences listed, roughly an eighth were seen once. The specimen was PBMCs spiked with cells of the T cell clone KT2. These receptors were taken from a human donor.

This clonotype was counted between two and nine times. V usage is TRBV20-1 and J usage is TRBJ2-1; D possibly matches TRBD1 or TRBD2 (5 bases each). The CDR3 runs to 13 residues. V was trimmed by 4 bases and J by 1 base, leaving 8 bases between them. Germline CDR1 and CDR2: DFQATT and SNEGSKA (reference sequence). In nucleotides, the CDR3 is TGCAGTGCTAAAGGGACGTCCTACAATGAGCAGTTCTTC. It specifies CSAKGTSYNEQFF.

The chain links TRBV19 to TRBJ2-7; D is undetermined. This CDR3 spans 12 amino acids. Germline V gene lookup returns CDR1 LNHDA and CDR2 SQIVND (reference sequence). V was clipped by 1 base and J by 2 bases, with 3 bases between them. CDR3 in amino acids: CASSIVPYEQYF. CDR3 sequence (DNA): TGTGCCAGTAGTATAGTACCCTACGAGCAGTACTTC. Combining the CDR3 with reference TRBV19 and TRBJ2-7 gives the whole variable domain DGGITQSPKYLFRKEGQNVTLSCEQNLNHDAMYWYRQDPGQGLRLIYYSQIVNDFQKGDIAEGYSVSREKKESFPLTVTSAQKNPTAFYLCASSIVPYEQYFGPGTRLTVT.

This chain connects TRBV5-5 to TRBJ2-7, with TRBD2 identical over 11 bases. The germline V gene encodes CDR1 SGHKS and CDR2 YYEKEE (reference sequence). CDR3 length: 15 amino acids. V shed 2 bases and J 7 bases; nucleotides not matched to a gene: 8. CDR3: CASSFVLAGAGEQYF. The CDR3 DNA reads TGTGCCAGCAGCTTCGTACTAGCGGGAGCTGGGGAGCAGTACTTC.

This clonotype was detected only a few times. V usage is TRBV3-1 and J usage is TRBJ1-1; D is undetermined. The CDR3 is 14 residues long. The germline V gene has CDR1 LGHDT and CDR2 YNNKEL (reference sequence). V lost 4 bases to trimming and J lost 3 bases, with 12 bases between them. This chain's CDR3 is CASSPFLKDTEAFF. In nucleotides, the CDR3 is TGTGCCAGCAGCCCATTCTTAAAGGACACTGAAGCTTTCTTT.

V is TRBV29-1 and J is TRBJ1-1; a possible D gene is TRBD1 (5 bases). Germline CDR1 reads SQVTM; CDR2 reads ANQGSEA. CDR3 length: 13 amino acids. With 1 base removed from V and 4 bases from J, the gap between germline ends came to 10 bases. In DNA form, the CDR3 reads TGCAGCGTTGAAGCCGGGGGTGGCACTGAAGCTTTCTTT. It is translated as CSVEAGGGTEAFF.

This chain connects TRBV4-2 to TRBJ2-7, with 16 bases matching TRBD2. V lost 1 base to trimming and J lost 2 bases; unmatched junction nucleotides: 5. Germline CDR1 reads LGHNA; CDR2 reads YNFKEQ. The CDR3 totals 18 residues. The CDR3 DNA is TGTGCCAGCAGCCAAGCCGGGACTAGCGGGAGGGCCGCCTACGAGCAGTACTTC. This codes for CASSQAGTSGRAAYEQYF.

This clonotype came up a few times. The chain recombines TRBV6-1 with TRBJ1-1, with TRBD1 matching over 10 bases. This CDR3 contains 14 residues. V dropped 0 bases and J dropped 11; count of bases not matched to a gene: 6. The germline V gene has CDR1 MNHNS and CDR2 SASEGT. DNA for the CDR3: TGTGCCAGCAGTGAAGCCGGGACAGGGGCATGGGCTTTCTTT. This sequence encodes CASSEAGTGAWAFF.

This clonotype was picked up many times. The V gene is TRBV29-1, the J gene TRBJ1-1; D perhaps matches TRBD1 (5 bases). V was clipped by 8 bases and J by 2 bases, with 15 bases between them. CDR3 length: 13 amino acids. CDR1 and CDR2 from the germline V gene are SQVTM and ANQGSEA. CDR3 amino acids: CSTTDRTNTEAFF. The DNA for the CDR3 is TGCAGCACCACCGACAGAACCAACACTGAAGCTTTCTTT.

This clonotype was counted once. The rearrangement uses TRBV20-1 and TRBJ1-1; D is unresolved. This CDR3 region has 11 residues. V lost 7 bases and J 5 bases, leaving 11 bases between the germline ends. CDR1 DFQATT and CDR2 SNEGSKA come from the germline V gene (reference sequence). The chain's CDR3 is CSVIPITEAFF. The DNA for the CDR3 is TGCAGTGTCATCCCGATTACTGAAGCTTTCTTT.

The chain joins TRBV24-1 to TRBJ2-2, with D possibly being TRBD1 or TRBD2 (6 bases each). CDR1 is KGHDR and CDR2 is SFDVKD in the germline V gene. The CDR3 loop spans 15 amino acids. Trimming took off 7 bases at V and 2 bases at J, with 13 bases between the two ends. The CDR3 sequence: CATSPGDLNTGELFF. The CDR3 region has the DNA TGTGCCACCAGCCCAGGGGACTTAAACACCGGGGAGCTGTTTTTT.

This clonotype was counted between two and nine times. The chain links TRBV6-6 to TRBJ1-4; D gene unclear. From germline, CDR1 is MNHNY and CDR2 SVGAGI (reference sequence). The CDR3 is made up of 16 amino acids. V lost 1 base to trimming and J lost 8 bases, with 17 bases between them. The CDR3: CASSYYPGRLGEKLFF. The CDR3, as DNA: TGTGCCAGCAGTTACTACCCGGGGAGGCTGGGGGAAAAACTGTTTTTT.

This clonotype was found a few times. The chain employs TRBV6-6 and TRBJ1-5; D gene ambiguous. V shed 10 bases and J shed 0 bases, with 10 bases lying between them. The CDR3 is 13 residues long. CDR1 and CDR2 from the germline V gene are MNHNY and SVGAGI (reference sequence). In nucleotides, the CDR3 is TGTGCCATCTACGCAGGTAGCAATCAGCCCCAGCATTTT. This translates into CAIYAGSNQPQHF.

This clonotype was counted only a few times. The chain links TRBV7-8 to TRBJ1-5; a weak D match, TRBD1 (5 bases). V lost 2 bases, J lost 9 bases, and 11 bases lay in between. CDR1 and CDR2 (germline): SGHVS, FQNEAQ. The CDR3 spans 13 residues. Here the CDR3 DNA reads TGTGCCAGCAGCTTAAGGGGCCCAGGGCCCCAGCATTTT. This encodes CASSLRGPGPQHF.

The rearrangement joins TRBV20-1 to TRBJ1-2; no firm D call. The CDR3 extends over 11 amino acids. Germline CDR1 and CDR2: DFQATT and SNEGSKA (reference sequence). CDR3 sequence (DNA): TGCACCCCACAGAGCAACTATGGCTACACCTTC. Protein: CTPQSNYGYTF.

This clonotype was seen a handful of times. V and J are TRBV30 and TRBJ1-2; 11 bases match TRBD1. The V gene end was trimmed by 0 bases and the J gene end by 9 bases; junction bases not matched to a gene: 12. The CDR3 runs 16 residues. The germline CDR1 and CDR2 sequences are GTSNPN and SVGIG (reference sequence). CDR3 amino acids: CAWSVQGRTGGRSYTF. Written as DNA, the CDR3 is TGTGCCTGGAGTGTACAGGGTCGGACAGGGGGCAGAAGCTACACCTTC.

The genes are TRBV30 and TRBJ2-2, with 13 bases aligning to TRBD2. The CDR3 is made up of 14 amino acids. J lost 6 bases, V lost 3 bases, and 1 base had no gene match. Germline lookup yields CDR1 GTSNPN and CDR2 SVGIG (reference sequence). Here the CDR3 DNA reads TGTGCCTGGAGAACTAGCGGGAGGGCCGGGGAGCTGTTTTTT. Protein product: CAWRTSGRAGELFF.

This clonotype appeared a few times. The J gene is TRBJ1-2, the V gene TRBV29-1; no clear D gene. Germline-derived CDR1 and CDR2 are SQVTM and ANQGSEA. V was trimmed by 2 bases and J by 0 bases, leaving 16 bases between them. This CDR3 is 16 amino acids long. CDR3 loop: CSVERSRSGTNYGYTF. CDR3 nucleotides: TGCAGCGTTGAAAGGTCCAGGTCGGGCACTAACTATGGCTACACCTTC.

This clonotype occurred many times. The chain employs TRBV20-1 and TRBJ2-7, with TRBD1 matching 7 bases. From germline, CDR1 is DFQATT and CDR2 SNEGSKA (reference sequence). CDR3 length equals 14 residues. V shed 0 bases, J shed 2 bases, and the junction held 4 bases outside the gene matches. The CDR3 here is CSARDLTGAYEQYF. DNA of the CDR3: TGCAGTGCTAGAGATTTAACAGGGGCCTACGAGCAGTACTTC.

The CDR3 coding sequence is TGTGCCAGCAGTGACAGGTCTTACAATGAGCAGTTCTTC. Its translation: CASSDRSYNEQFF. The chain is built from TRBV6-1 and TRBJ2-1; no definite D call. The CDR3 consists of 13 residues. Germline V gene data show CDR1 as MNHNS and CDR2 as SASEGT. V was clipped by 3 bases and J by 4 bases, with 7 bases between them.

This clonotype has more than one count but fewer than ten. The chain recombines TRBV10-1 with TRBJ2-3; tentatively, D is TRBD1 or TRBD2 (5 bases each). The V gene's germline CDR1 is WNHNN and CDR2 SYGVQD (reference sequence). CDR3 length: 17 amino acids. CDR3 bases: TGCTCGCCGGGGCCCCTGGAAAGTCGGGCCCACACAGATACGCAGTATTTT. Protein: CSPGPLESRAHTDTQYF.

This clonotype was recorded a few times. The CDR3: CASSSDGGYTDTQYF. The CDR3 bases are TGTGCCAGCAGCTCAGACGGGGGGTACACAGATACGCAGTATTTT. The J gene is TRBJ2-3, the V gene TRBV9; TRBD2 agrees at 7 bases. From germline, CDR1 is SGDLS and CDR2 YYNGEE. V lost 4 bases and J lost 2; bases outside the gene matches: 7. The CDR3 runs 15 residues.

The chain is built from TRBV2 and TRBJ2-7; possibly TRBD2 for D (6 bases). The germline V gene encodes CDR1 SNHLY and CDR2 FYNNEI. V shed 3 bases and J shed 3 bases, with 15 bases lying between them. CDR3 length equals 15 residues. CDR3 bases: TGTGCCAGCAGTGAGACGGGGACTGGAGTCTACGAGCAGTACTTC. This codes for CASSETGTGVYEQYF.

This clonotype was counted at least ten times. J is TRBJ2-2 and V is TRBV7-9; 9 bases agree with TRBD2. Germline CDR1 SEHNR, CDR2 FQNEAQ (reference sequence). The V gene end was trimmed by 5 bases and the J gene end by 2 bases; junction bases not matched to a gene: 3. The CDR3 runs 15 residues. CDR3 nucleotides: TGTGCCAGCAGCCGGACTAGCGCAAACACCGGGGAGCTGTTTTTT. Translation gives CASSRTSANTGELFF. The full variable domain, in which reference TRBV7-9 and TRBJ2-2 provide the parts outside the CDR3, is DTGVSQNPRHKITKRGQNVTFRCDPISEHNRLYWYRQTLGQGPEFLTYFQNEAQLEKSRLLSDRFSAERPKGSFSTLEIQRTEQGDSAMYLCASSRTSANTGELFFGEGSRLTVL.

This clonotype turned up a few times. V and J are TRBV12-3 or TRBV12-4 and TRBJ1-2; D gene ambiguous. The CDR3 sequence is 14 residues long. The V gene lost 3 bases and the J gene lost 0 bases, with 8 bases spanning the gap. CDR3 DNA sequence: TGTGCCAGCAGTTTCACAGACCCTAACTATGGCTACACCTTC. Translated: CASSFTDPNYGYTF.

J is TRBJ1-1 and V is TRBV5-1, with unresolved D. The V and J ends lost 5 bases and 3 bases respectively, with 14 bases between them. Germline CDR1 and CDR2: SGHRS and YFSETQ. This CDR3 is 14 amino acids long. In nucleotides, the CDR3 is TGCGCCAGCAGTTCAGAGATCCGACACACTGAAGCTTTCTTT. It yields the protein CASSSEIRHTEAFF.

The chain employs TRBV12-3 or TRBV12-4 and TRBJ1-5, with TRBD1 matching 8 bases. CDR3 length: 17 residues. Losses at the gene ends were 4 bases for V and 3 bases for J; bases not matched to a gene: 11. The CDR3 loop reads CASSSGQGAGLNQPQHF. The CDR3 region has the DNA TGTGCCAGCAGTTCCGGGCAGGGGGCAGGCCTCAATCAGCCCCAGCATTTT.

This clonotype was counted between two and nine times. CDR3 loop: CSVEDRVDEQFF. CDR3 coding DNA: TGCAGCGTTGAAGACCGCGTCGATGAGCAGTTCTTC. The chain has TRBV29-1 and TRBJ2-1, with D unresolved. V gave up 0 bases and J gave up 8 bases, with 8 bases separating them. CDR3 length: 12 residues. Looked up from germline, CDR1 is SQVTM and CDR2 is ANQGSEA.

The CDR3 reads CSARPPTGVNQPQHF. CDR3 DNA: TGCAGTGCTAGGCCCCCGACAGGGGTGAATCAGCCCCAGCATTTT. J is TRBJ1-5 and V is TRBV20-1; TRBD1 aligns across 8 bases. Looked up from germline, CDR1 is DFQATT and CDR2 is SNEGSKA (reference sequence). The V and J ends lost 3 bases and 4 bases, in that order; junction bases with no gene match: 8. The CDR3 contains 15 residues.

The chain joins TRBV5-1 to TRBJ2-3; D uncertain. CDR3 length: 13 amino acids. Germline CDR1 reads SGHRS; CDR2 reads YFSETQ. V was clipped by 0 bases and J by 1 base, with 3 bases between them. CDR3 in amino acids: CASSLAGTDTQYF. CDR3 bases: TGCGCCAGCAGCTTGGCCGGCACAGATACGCAGTATTTT. The whole variable domain, filled in from reference TRBV5-1 and TRBJ2-3, reads KAGVTQTPRYLIKTRGQQVTLSCSPISGHRSVSWYQQTPGQGLQFLFEYFSETQRNKGNFPGRFSGRQFSNSRSEMNVSTLELGDSALYLCASSLAGTDTQYFGPGTRLTVL.

The rearrangement joins TRBV10-2 to TRBJ2-3; 13 bases align to TRBD2. Germline values: CDR1 WSHSY, CDR2 SAAADI. With V trimmed by 6 bases and J by 5 bases, 2 bases remained unmatched. The CDR3 covers 14 residues. The CDR3 is CASRRTSGRDTQYF. The CDR3, as DNA: TGCGCCAGCAGGCGGACTAGCGGGAGAGATACGCAGTATTTT.

The J gene is TRBJ2-3, the V gene TRBV7-6; 15 bases are shared with TRBD2. The CDR3 covers 17 residues. Germline lookup yields CDR1 SGHVS and CDR2 FNYEAQ. V gave up 5 bases and J gave up 5 bases; unmatched junction bases: 8. Here the CDR3 reads CASSPGGTSGGLDTQYF. In DNA form, the CDR3 reads TGTGCCAGCAGCCCCGGCGGGACTAGCGGGGGGTTAGATACGCAGTATTTT.